This T cell receptor (beta chain) emerged from a study of response to subunit inactivated influenza vaccine. Study-wide points: Authors suggested each seasonal influenza vaccination recruits few new T cells.

Each CDR3 protein is one row after TCRdb ran MiXCR on the RT-PCR reads. The table records about 500,000 distinct CDR3 sequences, 16% of them present only once. This clonotype came up many times. The antigen remains unidentified. This specimen consisted of CD4+ T cells sorted from PBMCs, obtained less than 30 months after vaccination. The TCR originated in a man between 50 and 75 years old who received an inactivated influenza vaccine.

The CDR3 bases are TGCAGCGTTGGTTGGGGAGAGACCCAGTACTTC. This sequence encodes CSVGWGETQYF. This chain joins TRBV29-1 and TRBJ2-5, with D hard to call. The germline gives CDR1 SQVTM, CDR2 ANQGSEA. The CDR3 totals 11 residues. The germline V and J ends were trimmed by 4 bases and 4 bases, with 7 bases remaining between them.